These T cell receptor beta chains were read from a single sample in a study of blood T cell repertoires in COVID-19. Produced via immunoSEQ multiplex PCR; TCRdb's table is partial and in-frame only. The sample includes about 370,000 clones, approximately 88% of them seen just once. The sample taken for sequencing was peripheral blood. The receptors originated from a woman aged 25 to 39 with COVID-19, enrolled during active disease. CDR3s include the opening cysteine and the closing phenylalanine or tryptophan. The D gene is left open where the match is weak. Not all rows give a size; the values are once, few, many and, for expanded clones, a class.

TGCGCCAGCAGCTTGGGCAGGGGTCTGGACACAGATACGCAGTATTTT | CASSLGRGLDTDTQYF | TRBJ2-3 | . | TRBV5-1 | .
TGTGCCAGCAGCTTGGAGCAGGGCTATGGCTACACCTTC | CASSLEQGYGYTF | TRBJ1-2 | . | TRBV5-5 | .
TGTGCCAGCAGTTATAGTGGGACAGGGAGGCACGGCTACACCTTC | CASSYSGTGRHGYTF | TRBJ1-2 | . | TRBV6-5 | TRBD1
TGTGCCAGTAGCACCCGGGACAGGGGGCCGGAGACCCAGTACTTC | CASSTRDRGPETQYF | TRBJ2-5 | . | TRBV19 | TRBD1
TGCGCCAGCAGCACCTGGGGGCCGAACACTGAAGCTTTCTTT | CASSTWGPNTEAFF | TRBJ1-1 | . | TRBV10-2 | .
TGTGCCAGCAGCCAAGAAATTTCGGTTGAGTCGGGGGGGAGATACGAGCAGTACTTC | CASSQEISVESGGRYEQYF | TRBJ2-7 | . | TRBV14 | TRBD2
TGTGCCAGCAGCTTAGAGTCAGGGAATACCGGGGAGCTGTTTTTT | CASSLESGNTGELFF | TRBJ2-2 | few | TRBV7-9 | .
TGCGCCAGCAGCGGCGTACCGGGACAGATCACAGATACGCAGTATTTT | CASSGVPGQITDTQYF | TRBJ2-3 | . | TRBV5-1 | TRBD1
TGTGCCACCAGCAGAGACAGGGGCGCCAATCAGCCCCAGCATTTT | CATSRDRGANQPQHF | TRBJ1-5 | . | TRBV15 | .
TGTGCCAGCAGTTTTCGCCGACTAGCGCGGACCGGGGAGCTGTTTTTT | CASSFRRLARTGELFF | TRBJ2-2 | . | TRBV27 | TRBD2
TGTGCCAGCAGTTCCTTCTCCGGGGGTATCGAGACCCAGTACTTC | CASSSFSGGIETQYF | TRBJ2-5 | . | TRBV28 | .
TGTGCCAGCAGCTTAGATCAGGGCACGCATGAAGCTTTCTTT | CASSLDQGTHEAFF | TRBJ1-1 | . | TRBV11-2 | .
TGTGCCATCAGTGTGACTAGCGGGTTTACAGATACGCAGTATTTT | CAISVTSGFTDTQYF | TRBJ2-3 | . | TRBV10-3 | TRBD2
TGTGCCAGCAGAAGTCAGGGGGCCGGCTATGGCTACACCTTC | CASRSQGAGYGYTF | TRBJ1-2 | . | TRBV6-5 | TRBD1
TGTGCCATCAGTGCGTCCCGGGACAGTCCCTACGAGCAGTACTTC | CAISASRDSPYEQYF | TRBJ2-7 | . | TRBV10-3 | TRBD1
TGCAGCGTTGAGGTGGCAGGGCGGCACGAGCAGTACTTC | CSVEVAGRHEQYF | TRBJ2-7 | . | TRBV29-1 | .
TGCGCCAGCAGCCCCACTTCGACAGGGGTTTCTGAAAAACTGTTTTTT | CASSPTSTGVSEKLFF | TRBJ1-4 | few | TRBV4-1 | TRBD1
TGTGCCAGCAGTTGGGACAGGGATAGCAATCAGCCCCAGCATTTT | CASSWDRDSNQPQHF | TRBJ1-5 | . | TRBV6-5 | TRBD1
TGTGCCAGCAGCTTAGGTACTAGCGGGGGGACACGCTCCTACAATGAGCAGTTCTTC | CASSLGTSGGTRSYNEQFF | TRBJ2-1 | . | TRBV7-8 | TRBD2
TGTGCCAGCAGCCAAGTTATCAGGACAGGGGATGGCGAGCAGTACTTC | CASSQVIRTGDGEQYF | TRBJ2-7 | . | TRBV14 | TRBD1
TGTGCCAGCAGCTTAGGGGTGGTTAGCGGGGGGGAAGAGACCCAGTACTTC | CASSLGVVSGGEETQYF | TRBJ2-5 | . | TRBV11-3 | TRBD2
TGTGCCAGCAGCTTTCGGGGAAGGCGGCGGGGGGGCTACACCTTC | CASSFRGRRRGGYTF | TRBJ1-2 | . | TRBV5-4 | .
TGTGCCAGCCCAGGGGGCTCTGAAGCTTTCTTT | CASPGGSEAFF | TRBJ1-1 | . | TRBV11-2 | TRBD1
TGTGCCAGCAGCGCTCAGGGAGGGGGCACAGATACGCAGTATTTT | CASSAQGGGTDTQYF | TRBJ2-3 | . | TRBV11-2 | TRBD2
TGTGCCAGCAGTTACCGCTGGGAGGGAGGCTATGGCTACACCTTC | CASSYRWEGGYGYTF | TRBJ1-2 | . | TRBV6-5 | .
TGTGCCACCAGTGTAGGGCGCGGGGGACAAGAGACCCAGTACTTC | CATSVGRGGQETQYF | TRBJ2-5 | . | TRBV24-1 | TRBD2
TGCGCCAGCAGCCAAGACAGTGGTATAGCCCCCCAGCATTTT | CASSQDSGIAPQHF | TRBJ1-5 | . | TRBV4-1 | .
TGCAGTGGCACTAGCCTGGATGAGCAGTTCTTC | CSGTSLDEQFF | TRBJ2-1 | . | TRBV20-1 | .